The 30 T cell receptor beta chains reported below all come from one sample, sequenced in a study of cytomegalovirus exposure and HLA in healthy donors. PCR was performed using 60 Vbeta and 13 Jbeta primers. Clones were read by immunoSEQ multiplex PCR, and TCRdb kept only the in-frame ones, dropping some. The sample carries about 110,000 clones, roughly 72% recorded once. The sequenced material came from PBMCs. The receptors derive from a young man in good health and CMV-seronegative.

CDR3 sequence (DNA): TGTGCCAGCAGCTTAGGGGACATCCGCTACGAGCAGTACTTC. Encoded protein: CASSLGDIRYEQYF. The J gene is TRBJ2-7, the V gene TRBV7-2, with D tentatively TRBD1 (6 bases). The CDR3 consists of 14 residues. Germline V gene data show CDR1 as SGHTA and CDR2 as FQGNSA. Trimming left V 1 base short and J 3 bases short, with 10 bases between.

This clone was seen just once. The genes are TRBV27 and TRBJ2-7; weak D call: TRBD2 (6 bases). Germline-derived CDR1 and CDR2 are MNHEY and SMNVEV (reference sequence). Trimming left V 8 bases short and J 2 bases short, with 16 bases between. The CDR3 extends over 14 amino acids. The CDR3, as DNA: TGTGCCAGCTCGGAGGGGCCCCGCACCTACGAGCAGTACTTC. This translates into CASSEGPRTYEQYF.

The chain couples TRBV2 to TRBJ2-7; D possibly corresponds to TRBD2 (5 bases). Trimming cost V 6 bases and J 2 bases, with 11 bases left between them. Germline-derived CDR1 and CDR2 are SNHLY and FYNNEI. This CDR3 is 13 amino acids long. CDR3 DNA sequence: TGTGCCAGCAGGTCCGGGGAGCCCTACGAGCAGTACTTC. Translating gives CASRSGEPYEQYF.

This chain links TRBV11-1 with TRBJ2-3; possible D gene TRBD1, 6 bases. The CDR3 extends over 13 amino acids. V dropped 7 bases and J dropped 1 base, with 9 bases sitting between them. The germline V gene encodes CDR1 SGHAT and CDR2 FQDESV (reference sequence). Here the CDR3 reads CASTRQGTDTQYF. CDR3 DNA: TGTGCCAGCACGCGACAGGGCACAGATACGCAGTATTTT.

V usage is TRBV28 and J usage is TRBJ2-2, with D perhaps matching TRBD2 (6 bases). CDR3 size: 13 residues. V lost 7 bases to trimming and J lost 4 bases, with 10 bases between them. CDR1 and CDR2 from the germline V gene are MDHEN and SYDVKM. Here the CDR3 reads CASTDGGTGELFF. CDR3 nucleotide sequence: TGTGCCAGCACGGACGGGGGCACCGGGGAGCTGTTTTTT.

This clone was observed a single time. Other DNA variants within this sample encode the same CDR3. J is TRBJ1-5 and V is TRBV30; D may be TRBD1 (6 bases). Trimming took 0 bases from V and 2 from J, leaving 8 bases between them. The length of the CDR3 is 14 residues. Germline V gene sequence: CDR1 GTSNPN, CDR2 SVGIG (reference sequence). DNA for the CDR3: TGTGCCTGGAGTGTGTCAGGGGGCAATCAGCCCCAGCATTTT. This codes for CAWSVSGGNQPQHF.

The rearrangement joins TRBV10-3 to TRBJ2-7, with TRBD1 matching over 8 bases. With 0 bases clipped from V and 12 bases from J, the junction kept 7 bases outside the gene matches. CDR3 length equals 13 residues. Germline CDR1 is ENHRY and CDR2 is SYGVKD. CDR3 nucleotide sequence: TGTGCCATCAGTGAGTCTGACAGGGGAGTTCGGTACTTC. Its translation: CAISESDRGVRYF.

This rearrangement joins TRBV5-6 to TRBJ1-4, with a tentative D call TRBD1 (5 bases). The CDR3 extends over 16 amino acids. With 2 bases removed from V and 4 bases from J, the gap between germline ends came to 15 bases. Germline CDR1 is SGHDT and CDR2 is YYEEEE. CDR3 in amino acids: CASSFGGEEINEKLFF. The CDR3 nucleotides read TGTGCCAGCAGCTTCGGGGGGGAAGAGATTAATGAAAAACTGTTTTTT.

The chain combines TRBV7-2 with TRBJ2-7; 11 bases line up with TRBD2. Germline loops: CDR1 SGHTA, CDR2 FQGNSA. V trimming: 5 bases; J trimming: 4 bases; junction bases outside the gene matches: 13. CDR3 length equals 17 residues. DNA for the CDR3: TGTGCCAGCAGCCCGACAGGGACTAGCGGAAGGTTATACGAGCAGTACTTC. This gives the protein CASSPTGTSGRLYEQYF.

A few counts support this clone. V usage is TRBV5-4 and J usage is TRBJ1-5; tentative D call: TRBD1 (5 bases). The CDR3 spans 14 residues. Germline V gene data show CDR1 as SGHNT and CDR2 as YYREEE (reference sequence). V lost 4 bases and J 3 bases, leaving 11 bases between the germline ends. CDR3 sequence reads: CASSPGGSNQPQHF. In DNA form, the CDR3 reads TGTGCCAGCAGCCCGGGGGGGTCCAATCAGCCCCAGCATTTT.

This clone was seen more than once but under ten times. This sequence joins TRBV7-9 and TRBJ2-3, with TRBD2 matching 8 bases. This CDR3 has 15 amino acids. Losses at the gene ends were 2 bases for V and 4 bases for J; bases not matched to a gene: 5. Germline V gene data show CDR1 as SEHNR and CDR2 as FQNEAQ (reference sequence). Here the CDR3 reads CASSLPRGGSDTQYF. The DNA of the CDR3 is TGTGCCAGCAGCTTACCCCGGGGGGGCTCAGATACGCAGTATTTT.

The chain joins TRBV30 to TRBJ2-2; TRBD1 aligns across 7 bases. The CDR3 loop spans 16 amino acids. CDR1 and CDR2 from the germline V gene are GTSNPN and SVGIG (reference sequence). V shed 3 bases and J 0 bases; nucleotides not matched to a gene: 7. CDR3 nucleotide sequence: TGTGCCTGGAGCCATCCGGACAGGCCGAACACCGGGGAGCTGTTTTTT. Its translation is CAWSHPDRPNTGELFF.

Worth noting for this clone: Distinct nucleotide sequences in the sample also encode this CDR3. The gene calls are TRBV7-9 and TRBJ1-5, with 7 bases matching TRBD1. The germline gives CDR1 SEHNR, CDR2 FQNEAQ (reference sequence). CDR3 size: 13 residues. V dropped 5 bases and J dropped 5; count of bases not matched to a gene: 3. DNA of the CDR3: TGTGCCAGCAGCCGGACAGGTGATCAGCCCCAGCATTTT. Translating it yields CASSRTGDQPQHF. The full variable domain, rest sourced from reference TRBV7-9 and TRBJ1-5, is DTGVSQNPRHKITKRGQNVTFRCDPISEHNRLYWYRQTLGQGPEFLTYFQNEAQLEKSRLLSDRFSAERPKGSFSTLEIQRTEQGDSAMYLCASSRTGDQPQHFGDGTRLSIL.

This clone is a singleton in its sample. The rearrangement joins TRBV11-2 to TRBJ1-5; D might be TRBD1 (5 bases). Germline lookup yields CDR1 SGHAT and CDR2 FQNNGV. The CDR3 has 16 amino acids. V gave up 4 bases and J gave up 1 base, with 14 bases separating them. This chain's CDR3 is CASSSSRDGSNQPQHF. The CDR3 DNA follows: TGTGCCAGCAGCTCCTCGCGGGACGGCAGCAATCAGCCCCAGCATTTT.

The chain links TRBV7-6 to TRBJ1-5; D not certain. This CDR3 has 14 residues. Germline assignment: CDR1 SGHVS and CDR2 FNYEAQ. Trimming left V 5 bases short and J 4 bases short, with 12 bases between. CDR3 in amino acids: CASSPEPGNQPQHF. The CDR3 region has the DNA TGTGCCAGCAGCCCAGAGCCGGGAAATCAGCCCCAGCATTTT.

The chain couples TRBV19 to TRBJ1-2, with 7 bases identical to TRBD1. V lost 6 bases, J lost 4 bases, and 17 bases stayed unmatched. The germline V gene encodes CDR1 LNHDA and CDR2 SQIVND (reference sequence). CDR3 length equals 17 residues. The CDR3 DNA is TGTGCCAGTAGCGCCCCGACGAACAGGGGAAGGCTCTATGGCTACACCTTC. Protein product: CASSAPTNRGRLYGYTF.

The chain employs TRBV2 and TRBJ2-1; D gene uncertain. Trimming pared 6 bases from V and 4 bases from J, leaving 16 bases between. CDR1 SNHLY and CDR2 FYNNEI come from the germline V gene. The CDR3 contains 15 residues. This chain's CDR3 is CASRISLGVYNEQFF. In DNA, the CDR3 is TGTGCCAGCAGAATTTCTTTGGGCGTATACAATGAGCAGTTCTTC.

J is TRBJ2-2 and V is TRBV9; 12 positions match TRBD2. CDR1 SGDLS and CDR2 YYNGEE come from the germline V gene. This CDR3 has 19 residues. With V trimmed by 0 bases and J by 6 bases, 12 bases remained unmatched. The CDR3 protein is CASSVALRLAGEFSGELFF. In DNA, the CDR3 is TGTGCCAGCAGCGTAGCCCTCAGACTAGCGGGAGAATTCTCCGGGGAGCTGTTTTTT.

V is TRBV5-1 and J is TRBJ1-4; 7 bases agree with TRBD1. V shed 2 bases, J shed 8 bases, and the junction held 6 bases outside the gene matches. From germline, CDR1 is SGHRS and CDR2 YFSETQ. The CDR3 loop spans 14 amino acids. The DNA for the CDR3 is TGCGCCAGCAGCTTACAGGGGTTGGGGGAAAAACTGTTTTTT. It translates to CASSLQGLGEKLFF.

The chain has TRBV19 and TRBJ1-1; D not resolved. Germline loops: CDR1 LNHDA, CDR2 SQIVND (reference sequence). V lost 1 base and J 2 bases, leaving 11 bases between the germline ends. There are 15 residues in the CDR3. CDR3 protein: CASSIGWRANTEAFF. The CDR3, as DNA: TGTGCCAGTAGTATAGGGTGGCGGGCCAACACTGAAGCTTTCTTT.

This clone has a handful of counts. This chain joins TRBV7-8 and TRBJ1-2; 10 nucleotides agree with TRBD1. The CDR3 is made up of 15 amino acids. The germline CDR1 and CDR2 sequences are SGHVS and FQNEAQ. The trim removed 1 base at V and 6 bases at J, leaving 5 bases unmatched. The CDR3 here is CASSLDTGTGDGYTF. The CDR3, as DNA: TGTGCCAGCAGCTTAGACACCGGGACAGGGGATGGCTACACCTTC.

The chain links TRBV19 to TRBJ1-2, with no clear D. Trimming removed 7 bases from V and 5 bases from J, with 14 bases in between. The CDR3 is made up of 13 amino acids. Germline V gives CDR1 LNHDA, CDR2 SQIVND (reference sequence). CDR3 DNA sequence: TGTGCCAGTACGGAGGGCTCCTCTTATGGCTACACCTTC. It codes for CASTEGSSYGYTF.

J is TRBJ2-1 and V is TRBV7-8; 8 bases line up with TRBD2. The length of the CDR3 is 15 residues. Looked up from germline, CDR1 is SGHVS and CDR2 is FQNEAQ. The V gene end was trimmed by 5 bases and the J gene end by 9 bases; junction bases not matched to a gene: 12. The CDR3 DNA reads TGTGCCAGCAGCGCCGGGGGGGAGGGGATACGTGAGCAGTTCTTC. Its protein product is CASSAGGEGIREQFF.

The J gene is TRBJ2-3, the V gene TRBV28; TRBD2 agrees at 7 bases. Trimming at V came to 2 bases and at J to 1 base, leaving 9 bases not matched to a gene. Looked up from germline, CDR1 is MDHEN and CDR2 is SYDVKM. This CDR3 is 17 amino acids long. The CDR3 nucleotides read TGTGCCAGCAGTTTAAGGTTCGCTAGCGGACGCACAGATACGCAGTATTTT. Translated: CASSLRFASGRTDTQYF. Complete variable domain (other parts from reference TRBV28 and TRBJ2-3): DVKVTQSSRYLVKRTGEKVFLECVQDMDHENMFWYRQDPGLGLRLIYFSYDVKMKEKGDIPEGYSVSREKKERFSLILESASTNQTSMYLCASSLRFASGRTDTQYFGPGTRLTVL.

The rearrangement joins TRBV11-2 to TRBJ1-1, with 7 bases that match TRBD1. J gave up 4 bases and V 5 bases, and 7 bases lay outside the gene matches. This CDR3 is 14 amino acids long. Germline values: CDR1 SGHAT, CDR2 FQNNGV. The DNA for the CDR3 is TGTGCCAGCAGCCCGACGACAGGGACCACTGAAGCTTTCTTT. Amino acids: CASSPTTGTTEAFF.

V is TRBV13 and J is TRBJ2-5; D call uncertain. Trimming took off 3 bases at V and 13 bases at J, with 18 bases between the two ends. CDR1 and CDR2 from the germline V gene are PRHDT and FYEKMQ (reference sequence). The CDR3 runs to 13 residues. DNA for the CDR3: TGTGCCAGCAGCTTGACGGGTAAGCCGTTCCGGTACTTC. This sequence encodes CASSLTGKPFRYF. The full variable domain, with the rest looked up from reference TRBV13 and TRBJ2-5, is AAGVIQSPRHLIKEKRETATLKCYPIPRHDTVYWYQQGPGQDPQFLISFYEKMQSDKGSIPDRFSAQQFSDYHSELNMSSLELGDSALYFCASSLTGKPFRYFGPGTRLLVL.

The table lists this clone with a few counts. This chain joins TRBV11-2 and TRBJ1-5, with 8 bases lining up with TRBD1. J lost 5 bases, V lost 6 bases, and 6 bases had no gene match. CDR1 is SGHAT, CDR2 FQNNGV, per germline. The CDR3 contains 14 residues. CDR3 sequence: CASSTDRGDQPQHF. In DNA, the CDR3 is TGTGCCAGCAGTACTGACAGGGGCGATCAGCCCCAGCATTTT.

This CDR3 is CASSLDYSYNEQFF. CDR3 DNA sequence: TGTGCCAGCAGCTTAGATTACTCCTACAATGAGCAGTTCTTC. The chain is built from TRBV7-2 and TRBJ2-1, with D hard to call. The CDR3 covers 14 residues. Germline loops: CDR1 SGHTA, CDR2 FQGNSA. Trimming cost V 1 base and J 0 bases, with 4 bases left between them.

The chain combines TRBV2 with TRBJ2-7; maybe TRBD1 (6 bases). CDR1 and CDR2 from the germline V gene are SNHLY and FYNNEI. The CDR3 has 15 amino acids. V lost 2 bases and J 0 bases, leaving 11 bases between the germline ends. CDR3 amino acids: CASSEQGSISYEQYF. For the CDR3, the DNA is TGTGCCAGCAGTGAACAGGGGTCTATCTCCTACGAGCAGTACTTC.

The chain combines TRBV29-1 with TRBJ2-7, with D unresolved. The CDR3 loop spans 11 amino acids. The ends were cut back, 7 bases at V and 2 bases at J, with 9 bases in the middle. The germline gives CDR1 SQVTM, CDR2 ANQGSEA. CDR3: CSALTAYEQYF. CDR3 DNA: TGCAGCGCTCTTACAGCCTACGAGCAGTACTTC.